These 25 T cell receptor beta chains originate from one sample sequenced in a study of blood T cell repertoires in COVID-19 (dated by TCRdb to between 2020 and 2021). To prepare the library, the immunoSEQ multiplex PCR assay was applied. The immuneACCESS repertoire file appears here via TCRdb, limited to in-frame rearrangements. These files lack a portion of the clones; in checked studies, under half of the deficit traces to unresolved V genes, and the cause of the others is not known. This sample holds roughly 150,000 clones; about 89% were observed only once. The ten largest make up about 5.7% of the sample. The specimen was peripheral blood. These receptors were taken from a man aged 80 or over with acute or convalescent COVID-19.

The chain joins TRBV27 to TRBJ1-2; D perhaps matches TRBD1 (5 bases). Trimming cost V 2 bases and J 5 bases, with 9 bases left between them. The CDR3 totals 13 residues. The germline V gene has CDR1 MNHEY and CDR2 SMNVEV (reference sequence). In DNA, the CDR3 is TGTGCCAGCAGTTTAGATCAGGGTTATGGCTACACCTTC. Translated, it gives CASSLDQGYGYTF.

The chain combines TRBV16 with TRBJ2-3; 8 bases are shared with TRBD1. V shed 5 bases and J 4 bases; nucleotides not matched to a gene: 8. The CDR3 length is 15 residues. The germline CDR1 and CDR2 sequences are KGHSY and FQNENV. CDR3 sequence reads: CASSRGQGGADTQYF. Written as DNA, the CDR3 is TGTGCCAGCAGCAGAGGACAGGGAGGAGCAGATACGCAGTATTTT.

The chain combines TRBV5-1 with TRBJ1-1; 9 bases map to TRBD1. This CDR3 region has 15 residues. V lost 2 bases, J lost 6 bases, and 8 bases stayed unmatched. Germline lookup yields CDR1 SGHRS and CDR2 YFSETQ. The CDR3: CASSFQTGGMAEAFF. The CDR3 nucleotides are TGCGCCAGCAGCTTCCAGACAGGGGGAATGGCTGAAGCTTTCTTT.

This clone has ten or more counts. The chain carries TRBV2 and TRBJ1-5; maybe TRBD1 (6 bases). The CDR3 has 13 amino acids. Trimming left V 5 bases short and J 5 bases short, with 10 bases between. Germline CDR1 is SNHLY and CDR2 is FYNNEI. As DNA, the CDR3 is TGTGCCAGCAGTCTACAGGGCGATCAGCCCCAGCATTTT. It translates to CASSLQGDQPQHF. Full variable domain (outside the CDR3, taken from reference TRBV2 and TRBJ1-5): EPEVTQTPSHQVTQMGQEVILRCVPISNHLYFYWYRQILGQKVEFLVSFYNNEISEKSEIFDDQFSVERPDGSNFTLKIRSTKLEDSAMYFCASSLQGDQPQHFGDGTRLSIL.

The J gene is TRBJ2-7, the V gene TRBV25-1, with 9 nucleotides matching TRBD2. Germline CDR1 reads MGHDK; CDR2 reads SYGVNS. This CDR3 comprises 16 residues. V lost 4 bases and J lost 0; bases outside the gene matches: 7. The CDR3 here is CASSGLAGLSSYEQYF. The DNA of the CDR3 is TGTGCCAGCAGTGGGCTAGCGGGGCTGAGCTCCTACGAGCAGTACTTC.

V usage is TRBV7-3 and J usage is TRBJ2-3; D might be TRBD1 (6 bases). CDR1 and CDR2 (germline): SGHTA, FQGTGA. The CDR3 contains 16 residues. V gave up 5 bases and J gave up 2 bases, with 17 bases separating them. The CDR3 spells CASSQGSAGHTDTQYF. In nucleotides, the CDR3 is TGTGCCAGCAGCCAGGGGTCCGCGGGTCACACAGATACGCAGTATTTT. Full variable domain (remainder filled in from reference TRBV7-3 and TRBJ2-3): GAGVSQTPSNKVTEKGKYVELRCDPISGHTALYWYRQSLGQGPEFLIYFQGTGAADDSGLPNDRFFAVRPEGSVSTLKIQRTERGDSAVYLCASSQGSAGHTDTQYFGPGTRLTVL.

J is TRBJ2-2 and V is TRBV4-1, with D possibly TRBD1 on 5 matching bases. The CDR3 has 14 residues. The germline gives CDR1 MGHRA, CDR2 YSYEKL. Trimming stripped 0 bases from V and 6 bases from J, with 8 bases between. The CDR3 sequence is CASSQDRVAGELFF. CDR3 DNA sequence: TGCGCCAGCAGCCAAGACAGGGTTGCCGGGGAGCTGTTTTTT.

The chain joins TRBV28 to TRBJ1-1; no firm D call. Germline CDR1 and CDR2: MDHEN and SYDVKM. The CDR3 is 14 amino acids. V was clipped by 5 bases and J by 0 bases, with 10 bases between them. The CDR3 loop reads CASSTANMNTEAFF. In nucleotides, the CDR3 is TGTGCCAGCAGTACAGCTAACATGAACACTGAAGCTTTCTTT.

This chain links TRBV5-4 with TRBJ2-3; 10 bases are shared with TRBD2. Losses at the gene ends were 1 base for V and 5 bases for J; bases not matched to a gene: 4. Germline CDR1 is SGHNT and CDR2 is YYREEE (reference sequence). This CDR3 contains 15 residues. The CDR3 region is CASSLPLAGRDTQYF. Written as DNA, the CDR3 is TGTGCCAGCAGCTTGCCACTAGCGGGGAGAGATACGCAGTATTTT. Supplemented by reference TRBV5-4 and TRBJ2-3, the full variable domain reads ETGVTQSPTHLIKTRGQQVTLRCSSQSGHNTVSWYQQALGQGPQFIFQYYREEENGRGNFPPRFSGLQFPNYSSELNVNALELDDSALYLCASSLPLAGRDTQYFGPGTRLTVL.

J is TRBJ2-5 and V is TRBV5-1, with 14 bases that match TRBD2. Germline CDR1 and CDR2: SGHRS and YFSETQ. The CDR3 loop spans 16 amino acids. V was pared by 4 bases and J by 4 bases, with 6 bases of the junction left unmatched. The CDR3 region has the DNA TGCGCCAGCAGCCTCTATGGGACTAGCGGGAGAGAGACCCAGTACTTC. Its protein is CASSLYGTSGRETQYF.

The chain has TRBV7-2 and TRBJ2-7; TRBD2 matches at 8 bases. V shed 0 bases and J 4 bases; nucleotides not matched to a gene: 8. The CDR3 length is 16 residues. Per germline, CDR1 SGHTA and CDR2 FQGNSA. CDR3 sequence (DNA): TGTGCCAGCAGCTTAGCGCTCAGCGGGAGCATTTACGAGCAGTACTTC. Amino acid sequence: CASSLALSGSIYEQYF. Together with reference TRBV7-2 and TRBJ2-7, the CDR3 gives the full variable domain: GAGVSQSPSNKVTEKGKDVELRCDPISGHTALYWYRQSLGQGLEFLIYFQGNSAPDKSGLPSDRFSAERTGGSVSTLTIQRTQQEDSAVYLCASSLALSGSIYEQYFGPGTRLTVT.

The rearrangement joins TRBV12-3 or TRBV12-4 to TRBJ1-6; tentative D call: TRBD1 (6 bases). The CDR3 has 13 amino acids. V was shortened by 2 bases and J by 7 bases, with 6 bases between the two germline ends. This CDR3 is CASSLQGNSPLHF. The CDR3 coding sequence is TGTGCCAGCAGTTTACAGGGGAATTCACCCCTCCACTTT.

J is TRBJ1-2 and V is TRBV28, with D possibly TRBD1 on 5 matching bases. From germline, CDR1 is MDHEN and CDR2 SYDVKM. The CDR3 spans 15 residues. V was shortened by 4 bases and J by 6 bases, with 18 bases between the two germline ends. CDR3 nucleotide sequence: TGTGCCAGCAGTTACCTTCTGACAGACGAGAATGGCTACACCTTC. Protein: CASSYLLTDENGYTF.

In regard to this clone: Other nucleotide sequences in the sample specify the same CDR3. The chain employs TRBV29-1 and TRBJ1-1; TRBD1 matches at 9 bases. In germline, CDR1 is SQVTM, CDR2 ANQGSEA. The CDR3 is 13 residues long. V lost 3 bases, J lost 5 bases, and 4 bases stayed unmatched. The CDR3 DNA follows: TGCAGCGTTGAGAAGACAGGGGGAACTGAAGCTTTCTTT. It codes for CSVEKTGGTEAFF.

CDR3 DNA: TGTGCCAGCAGCTTAGGCGGGAGGGCTGGTGAGCAGTTCTTC. Its protein is CASSLGGRAGEQFF. The chain links TRBV13 to TRBJ2-1; 8 bases line up with TRBD2. V shed 0 bases and J 9 bases; nucleotides not matched to a gene: 4. Germline CDR1 reads PRHDT; CDR2 reads FYEKMQ (reference sequence). The CDR3 totals 14 residues. The full variable domain, with the rest looked up from reference TRBV13 and TRBJ2-1, is AAGVIQSPRHLIKEKRETATLKCYPIPRHDTVYWYQQGPGQDPQFLISFYEKMQSDKGSIPDRFSAQQFSDYHSELNMSSLELGDSALYFCASSLGGRAGEQFFGPGTRLTVL.

The chain is built from TRBV12-5 and TRBJ1-2; no definite D call. The CDR3 spans 13 residues. V was cut by 4 bases and J by 8 bases, with 14 bases left in between. Germline V gene sequence: CDR1 LGHNT, CDR2 FRNRAP. CDR3 nucleotides: TGTGCTAGTGGTTCGCCAAACGCGGGGGGCTACACCTTC. It codes for CASGSPNAGGYTF.

This clone was detected only a few times. This chain links TRBV18 with TRBJ2-2, with a tentative D call TRBD1 (5 bases). V was clipped by 2 bases and J by 5 bases, with 6 bases between them. Germline loops: CDR1 KGHSH, CDR2 LQKENI. The CDR3 is made up of 13 amino acids. CDR3 protein: CASSPKGTGELFF. The CDR3 DNA reads TGTGCCAGCTCACCAAAGGGGACCGGGGAGCTGTTTTTT.

V and J are TRBV2 and TRBJ2-1, with 8 bases aligning to TRBD2. Per germline, CDR1 SNHLY and CDR2 FYNNEI. The trim removed 6 bases at V and 8 bases at J, leaving 12 bases unmatched. The CDR3 runs to 15 residues. CDR3 residues: CASSTSGAGNDEQFF. The CDR3 coding sequence is TGTGCCAGCAGCACTAGCGGCGCGGGCAACGATGAGCAGTTCTTC. The variable domain in full, completed from reference TRBV2 and TRBJ2-1, reads EPEVTQTPSHQVTQMGQEVILRCVPISNHLYFYWYRQILGQKVEFLVSFYNNEISEKSEIFDDQFSVERPDGSNFTLKIRSTKLEDSAMYFCASSTSGAGNDEQFFGPGTRLTVL.

This chain links TRBV27 with TRBJ1-1; possibly TRBD1 for D (5 bases). Looked up from germline, CDR1 is MNHEY and CDR2 is SMNVEV (reference sequence). CDR3 length: 13 amino acids. V gave up 2 bases and J gave up 7 bases, with 11 bases separating them. The CDR3 loop reads CASSLRGGGEAFF. The CDR3 nucleotides are TGTGCCAGCAGTTTAAGGGGAGGAGGTGAAGCTTTCTTT.

This chain links TRBV18 with TRBJ2-7; 7 bases fit TRBD1. The CDR3 spans 15 residues. J lost 4 bases, V lost 3 bases, and 9 bases had no gene match. Germline V gene sequence: CDR1 KGHSH, CDR2 LQKENI. The CDR3 loop is CASSPRRTGEYEQYF. CDR3 nucleotides: TGTGCCAGCTCACCTAGACGTACAGGGGAGTACGAGCAGTACTTC.

The chain links TRBV3-1 (or the pseudogene TRBV3-2) to TRBJ2-5; D remains ambiguous. The CDR3 totals 15 residues. The V and J ends lost 1 base and 5 bases respectively, with 14 bases between them. Per the germline V gene, CDR1 is LGHDT and CDR2 is YNNKEL (reference sequence). The CDR3 is CASSQGAGIIETQYF. CDR3 sequence (DNA): TGTGCCAGCAGCCAAGGGGCCGGAATAATCGAGACCCAGTACTTC.

The chain carries TRBV5-1 and TRBJ2-7; TRBD1 matches 7 bases. Germline V gives CDR1 SGHRS, CDR2 YFSETQ. The CDR3 covers 13 residues. V was pared by 2 bases and J by 7 bases, with 6 bases of the junction left unmatched. CDR3 sequence: CASSLTNRGEQYF. The CDR3 DNA reads TGCGCCAGCAGCTTAACGAACAGGGGAGAGCAGTACTTC.

The chain combines TRBV2 with TRBJ2-4; 7 nucleotides line up with TRBD2. The V and J ends lost 6 bases and 0 bases, in that order; junction bases with no gene match: 14. The CDR3 has 18 residues. Germline V gene lookup returns CDR1 SNHLY and CDR2 FYNNEI. The CDR3: CASRTGGSGPLAKNIQYF. The CDR3 DNA reads as TGTGCCAGCAGGACTGGCGGGAGTGGGCCCTTAGCCAAAAACATTCAGTACTTC. The full variable domain, with the rest looked up from reference TRBV2 and TRBJ2-4, is EPEVTQTPSHQVTQMGQEVILRCVPISNHLYFYWYRQILGQKVEFLVSFYNNEISEKSEIFDDQFSVERPDGSNFTLKIRSTKLEDSAMYFCASRTGGSGPLAKNIQYFGAGTRLSVL.

The V call is TRBV3-1 (or the pseudogene TRBV3-2), the J call TRBJ2-5, with unresolved D. V shed 1 base and J shed 7 bases, with 4 bases lying between them. Germline V gives CDR1 LGHDT, CDR2 YNNKEL (reference sequence). The CDR3 has 11 amino acids. CDR3: CASSQVGTQYF. The CDR3 DNA sequence: TGTGCCAGCAGCCAAGTCGGGACCCAGTACTTC.

This chain joins TRBV5-1 and TRBJ2-7; 10 bases match TRBD2. The CDR3 totals 16 residues. With 4 bases clipped from V and 6 bases from J, the junction kept 13 bases outside the gene matches. CDR1 SGHRS and CDR2 YFSETQ come from the germline V gene. The CDR3 nucleotides read TGCGCCAGCAGCCCACCGGGACTAGCGTCCGCATCCGAGCAGTACTTC. Translated: CASSPPGLASASEQYF.